This T cell receptor beta chain is drawn from a study of T cells in Graves' hyperthyroidism and ophthalmopathy. TCR beta CDR3 regions were amplified from RNA transcripts. First-round RT-PCR targeting the TCR CDR3 was performed with the HTBI primer set. MiXCR, run by TCRdb on the multiplex PCR reads, gives a single entry per CDR3 protein. The sample includes around 620,000 distinct CDR3 sequences, roughly 46% of them seen just once. The CDR3 consists of 12 residues. Trimming took off 8 bases at V and 7 bases at J, with 15 bases between the two ends. Germline V gives CDR1 SEHNR, CDR2 FQNEAQ (reference sequence). This clonotype was counted many times. What it binds is not known. Diagnoses were made from clinical symptoms, serum measures (thyroxine and TRAb), thyroid ultrasound and orbital computed tomography. Study outcomes and limitations: The majority of expanded thyroid clonotypes above 0.001 also appeared in blood. Ophthalmopathy was told apart from stable hyperthyroidism by a 13 V-J model.

The source is an adult woman with Graves' disease, either hyperthyroidism or ophthalmopathy (not recorded which). This chain links TRBV7-9 with TRBJ2-7; D not resolved. The material sequenced was peripheral blood or thyroid tissue (not recorded which). The CDR3 loop reads CASFDPHSEQYF. CDR3 coding DNA: TGTGCCAGCTTCGACCCACATTCAGAGCAGTACTTC.